This T cell receptor (beta chain) was obtained from a study of blood T cell repertoires in COVID-19. On the study more broadly: Sites in the United States, Italy and Spain provided acute and convalescent COVID-19 samples.

This clone was seen more than once but under ten times. The J segment lost 6 bases and the V segment lost 4 bases, leaving 9 bases of the junction unmatched. Looked up from germline, CDR1 is MNHEY and CDR2 is SVGEGT. The CDR3 totals 16 residues. While infection was still active, Seattle patients were enrolled and then followed longitudinally. Only in-frame clones appear in the TCRdb table, and some are missing; sequencing was by immunoSEQ multiplex PCR. The table records a few hundred thousand clones, around 88% of them present only once. The V call is TRBV6-2 or TRBV6-3, the J call TRBJ1-5; 10 bases are a match to TRBD1. The receptor was isolated from a young woman with COVID-19, enrolled during active disease. Sequencing input: peripheral blood. DNA for the CDR3: TGTGCCAGCAGTTTAACAGGACAGGGGGTGCGTCAGCCCCAGCATTTT. Protein product: CASSLTGQGVRQPQHF.